This TCR beta chain was sequenced in a study of blood T cell repertoires in COVID-19. Enrolled during active infection, Seattle patients were then followed longitudinally. V gave up 10 bases and J gave up 0 bases, with 25 bases separating them. This CDR3 has 18 amino acids. CDR1 and CDR2 from the germline V gene are SGHVS and FQNEAQ. Clones were sequenced by immunoSEQ multiplex PCR, and TCRdb holds only the in-frame ones, with some missing. The sample lists roughly 210,000 clones; under 90% were seen once. The specimen was peripheral blood. This rearrangement joins TRBV7-8 to TRBJ2-1, with a weak D call TRBD2 (5 bases). The sequence was collected from a woman older than 75 with COVID-19, enrolled during active disease. DNA of the CDR3: TGTGCCAACGTCCCGGGGAACAATCCTACTGCCTCCTACAATGAGCAGTTCTTC. Its translation is CANVPGNNPTASYNEQFF. Filled out from reference TRBV7-8 and TRBJ2-1, the complete variable domain reads GAGVSQSPRYKVAKRGQDVALRCDPISGHVSLFWYQQALGQGPEFLTYFQNEAQLDKSGLPSDRFFAERPEGSVSTLKIQRTQQEDSAVYLCANVPGNNPTASYNEQFFGPGTRLTVL.